This T cell receptor (beta chain) was identified in a study of chemoradiotherapy in HPV16-positive cancers. This CDR3 comprises 15 residues. Germline V gives CDR1 WNHNN, CDR2 SYGVQD (reference sequence). V gave up 6 bases and J gave up 0 bases, with 9 bases separating them. Assay used: immunoSEQ multiplex PCR; TCRdb lists only in-frame clones, some missing. The sample has about 21,000 clones, over 75% seen once. The rearrangement links TRBV10-1 to TRBJ2-6; D is unclear. The sequencing here drew on blood, taken from a patient who underwent chemoradiotherapy. The clonotype originates from a human donor with HPV-associated anogenital cancer. This CDR3 reads CASRNRGSGANVLTF. The CDR3 DNA is TGCGCCAGCAGAAACAGAGGCTCTGGGGCCAACGTCCTGACTTTC.